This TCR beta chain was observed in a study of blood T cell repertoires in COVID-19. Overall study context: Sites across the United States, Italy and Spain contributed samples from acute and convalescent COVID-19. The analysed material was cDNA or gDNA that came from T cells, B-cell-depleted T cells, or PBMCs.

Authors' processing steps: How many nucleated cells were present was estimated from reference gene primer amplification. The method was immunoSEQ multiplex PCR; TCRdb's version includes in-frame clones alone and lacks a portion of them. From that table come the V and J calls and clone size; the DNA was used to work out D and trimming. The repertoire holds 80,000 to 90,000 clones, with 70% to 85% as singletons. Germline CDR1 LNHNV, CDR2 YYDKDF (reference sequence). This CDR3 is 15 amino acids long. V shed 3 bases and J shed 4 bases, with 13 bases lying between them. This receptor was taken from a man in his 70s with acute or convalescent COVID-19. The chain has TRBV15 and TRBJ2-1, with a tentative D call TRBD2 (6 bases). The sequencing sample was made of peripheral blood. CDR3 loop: CATSSPPGGYNEQFF. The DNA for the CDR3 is TGTGCCACCAGCAGTCCCCCCGGAGGGTACAATGAGCAGTTCTTC.